A selection of T cell receptor beta chains follows, all from one sample in a study of cytomegalovirus exposure and HLA in healthy donors. Data came from immunoSEQ multiplex PCR; TCRdb stores just in-frame clones and leaves some out. Found here are 60,000 to 80,000 clones; the top ten clones hold about 4.9%. The sequenced sample consisted of PBMCs. Receptors originate from a man aged 35 to 55 in good health and CMV-seronegative. The CDR3 runs from the conserved cysteine through the conserved F or W. A D gene is named only where the DNA matches it firmly.

CDR3nt: TGTGCCAGCAGCCAACAGGGGGCAACTTACAATGAGCAGTTCTTC; CDR3aa: CASSQQGATYNEQFF; len: 15; j_gene: TRBJ2-1; d_gene: TRBD1; v_gene: TRBV2
CDR3nt: TGCGCCAGCAGCGGGGACAGGGTGGCCACTGAAGCTTTCTTT; CDR3aa: CASSGDRVATEAFF; len: 14; j_gene: TRBJ1-1; d_gene: TRBD1; v_gene: TRBV5-1
CDR3nt: TGTGCCTGGCATCTCTCGAGCTCTGGAAACACCATATATTTT; CDR3aa: CAWHLSSSGNTIYF; len: 14; j_gene: TRBJ1-3; d_gene: -; v_gene: TRBV30
CDR3nt: TGTGCCAGCAGGGACAGGGGCGTCTCTGGAAACACCATATATTTT; CDR3aa: CASRDRGVSGNTIYF; len: 15; j_gene: TRBJ1-3; d_gene: TRBD1; v_gene: TRBV6-5
CDR3nt: TGTGCCAGCAGCCTCGTTGGAGCGGGAGGTACAGATACGCAGTATTTT; CDR3aa: CASSLVGAGGTDTQYF; len: 16; j_gene: TRBJ2-3; d_gene: TRBD2; v_gene: TRBV13
CDR3nt: TGCGCCAGCAGGCCGGTTGACCAAGCGGACCTCTACGAGCAGTACTTC; CDR3aa: CASRPVDQADLYEQYF; len: 16; j_gene: TRBJ2-7; d_gene: -; v_gene: TRBV4-1
CDR3nt: TGTGCCAGCAGGCCTTTTAAACAGGGCGTCTATGGCTACACCTTC; CDR3aa: CASRPFKQGVYGYTF; len: 15; j_gene: TRBJ1-2; d_gene: -; v_gene: TRBV6-1
CDR3nt: TGTGCCAGCAGCCCCCTTCGAGCTGGAAACACCATATATTTT; CDR3aa: CASSPLRAGNTIYF; len: 14; j_gene: TRBJ1-3; d_gene: -; v_gene: TRBV9
CDR3nt: TGTGCCAGCAGCCTCATGACAGGGGGCCGCTCTGGGGCCAACGTCCTGACTTTC; CDR3aa: CASSLMTGGRSGANVLTF; len: 18; j_gene: TRBJ2-6; d_gene: TRBD1; v_gene: TRBV5-4
CDR3nt: TGCGCCAGCAGTGAGGTGGTTGTCGTACTAGCGGTAAGCACAGATACGCAGTATTTT; CDR3aa: CASSEVVVVLAVSTDTQYF; len: 19; j_gene: TRBJ2-3; d_gene: TRBD2; v_gene: TRBV10-2
CDR3nt: TGTGCCATCAGTGAACAGGGATCGTCAGATACGCAGTATTTT; CDR3aa: CAISEQGSSDTQYF; len: 14; j_gene: TRBJ2-3; d_gene: -; v_gene: TRBV10-3
CDR3nt: TGTGCCAGCAGTAACCGACTAGCGGGGTACCAAGAGACCCAGTACTTC; CDR3aa: CASSNRLAGYQETQYF; len: 16; j_gene: TRBJ2-5; d_gene: TRBD2; v_gene: TRBV5-6
CDR3nt: TGTGCCAGCAGCGTACAGGGACAGTCCTACGAGCAGTACTTC; CDR3aa: CASSVQGQSYEQYF; len: 14; j_gene: TRBJ2-7; d_gene: TRBD1; v_gene: TRBV28
CDR3nt: TGTGCCAGCAGTTTAGCCCGTAGAGCTAGCGGGTTTGGGGAGACCCAGTACTTC; CDR3aa: CASSLARRASGFGETQYF; len: 18; j_gene: TRBJ2-5; d_gene: TRBD2; v_gene: TRBV28
CDR3nt: TGTGCCAGCAGCTTTCAACGGACAGCGGGGGGGCCAGATACGCAGTATTTT; CDR3aa: CASSFQRTAGGPDTQYF; len: 17; j_gene: TRBJ2-3; d_gene: TRBD2; v_gene: TRBV7-6
CDR3nt: TGTGCCAGCAGCTCTGGACTAGCGGGAGGGTTAGGCACAGATACGCAGTATTTT; CDR3aa: CASSSGLAGGLGTDTQYF; len: 18; j_gene: TRBJ2-3; d_gene: TRBD2; v_gene: TRBV5-5
CDR3nt: TGTGCCACCACAGGGGGCACCCTTTGGGGGGAGCTGTTTTTT; CDR3aa: CATTGGTLWGELFF; len: 14; j_gene: TRBJ2-2; d_gene: TRBD1; v_gene: TRBV19
CDR3nt: TGTGCCAGCAGCTTAGAACAGGGGGCCTACAATGAGCAGTTCTTC; CDR3aa: CASSLEQGAYNEQFF; len: 15; j_gene: TRBJ2-1; d_gene: TRBD1; v_gene: TRBV7-2
CDR3nt: TGTGCCAGCAGTTCGGACAGGGCCTACGAGCAGTACTTC; CDR3aa: CASSSDRAYEQYF; len: 13; j_gene: TRBJ2-7; d_gene: TRBD1; v_gene: TRBV6-1
CDR3nt: TGTGCCAGCAGCCGGAGAGGAGGACAGCTGGGCAACTATGGCTACACCTTC; CDR3aa: CASSRRGGQLGNYGYTF; len: 17; j_gene: TRBJ1-2; d_gene: -; v_gene: TRBV14
CDR3nt: TGTGCCAGTACTTATAGGTGGAGTACCTATGGCTACACCTTC; CDR3aa: CASTYRWSTYGYTF; len: 14; j_gene: TRBJ1-2; d_gene: -; v_gene: TRBV19
CDR3nt: TGTGCCATCAGTGAGCGGACAGGGGGGAATGAGCAGTTCTTC; CDR3aa: CAISERTGGNEQFF; len: 14; j_gene: TRBJ2-1; d_gene: TRBD1; v_gene: TRBV10-3
CDR3nt: TGTGCCTGGAGTGTAGGGGACAGCGGTGAAAAACTGTTTTTT; CDR3aa: CAWSVGDSGEKLFF; len: 14; j_gene: TRBJ1-4; d_gene: TRBD1; v_gene: TRBV30
CDR3nt: TGTGCCAGCAGCTTGACTACTAGCACAGATACGCAGTATTTT; CDR3aa: CASSLTTSTDTQYF; len: 14; j_gene: TRBJ2-3; d_gene: -; v_gene: TRBV5-6